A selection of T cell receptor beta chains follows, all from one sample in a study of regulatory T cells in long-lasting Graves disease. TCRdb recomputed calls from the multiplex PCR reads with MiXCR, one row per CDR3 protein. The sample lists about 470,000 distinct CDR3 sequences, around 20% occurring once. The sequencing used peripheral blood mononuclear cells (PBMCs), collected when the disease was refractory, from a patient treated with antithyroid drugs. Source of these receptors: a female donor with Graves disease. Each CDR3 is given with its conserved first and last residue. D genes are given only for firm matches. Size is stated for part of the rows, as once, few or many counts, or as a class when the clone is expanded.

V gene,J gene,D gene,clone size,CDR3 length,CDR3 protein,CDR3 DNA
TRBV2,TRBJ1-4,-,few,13,CASGTLVGEKLFF,TGTGCCAGCGGTACCTTGGTCGGAGAAAAACTGTTTTTT
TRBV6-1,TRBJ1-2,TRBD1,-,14,CASRRTGSYYGYTF,TGTGCCAGCAGGAGGACAGGGAGTTACTATGGCTACACCTTC
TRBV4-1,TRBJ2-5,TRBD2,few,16,CASSQKLAGARETQYF,TGCGCCAGCAGCCAGAAACTAGCGGGAGCTAGAGAGACCCAGTACTTC
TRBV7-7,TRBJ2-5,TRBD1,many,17,CASSLALRTGGRETQYF,TGTGCTAGCAGCTTAGCCTTGAGGACAGGGGGTCGGGAGACCCAGTACTTC
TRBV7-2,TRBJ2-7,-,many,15,CASRDLRAPAYEQYF,TGTGCCAGCAGAGATCTCAGAGCCCCGGCCTACGAGCAGTACTTC
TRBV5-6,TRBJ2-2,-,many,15,CASSWYGEVTGELFF,TGTGCCAGCAGCTGGTACGGGGAAGTTACCGGGGAGCTGTTTTTT
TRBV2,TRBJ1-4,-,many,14,CASSLKRTNEKLFF,TGTGCCAGCAGTCTCAAGCGGACTAATGAAAAACTGTTTTTT
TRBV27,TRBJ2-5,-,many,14,CASSFGVEGETQYF,TGTGCCAGCAGTTTCGGGGTTGAAGGAGAGACCCAGTACTTC
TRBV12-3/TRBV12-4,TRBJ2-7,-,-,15,CASSPTGTPSYEQYF,TGTGCCAGCAGTCCAACCGGGACGCCGTCCTACGAGCAGTACTTC
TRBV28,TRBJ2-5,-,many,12,CASSLGGRTQYF,TGTGCCAGCAGCCTCGGAGGGCGGACCCAGTACTTC
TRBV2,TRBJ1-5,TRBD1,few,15,CASAGTGDSNQPQHF,TGTGCCAGTGCCGGGACAGGGGATAGCAATCAGCCCCAGCATTTT
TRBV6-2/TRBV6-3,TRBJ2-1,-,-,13,CASSPDGNNEQFF,TGTGCCAGCAGCCCGGACGGAAACAATGAGCAGTTCTTC
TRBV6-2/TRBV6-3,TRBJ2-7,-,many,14,CASSYFRPPYEQYF,TGTGCCAGCAGTTACTTCCGACCCCCCTACGAGCAGTACTTC
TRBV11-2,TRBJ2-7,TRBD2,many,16,CASSLEASGSSYEQYF,TGTGCCAGCAGCTTAGAGGCTAGCGGGAGCTCCTACGAGCAGTACTTC
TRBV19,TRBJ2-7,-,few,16,CASSKAWTAITYEQYF,TGTGCCAGTAGTAAGGCCTGGACAGCTATTACCTACGAGCAGTACTTC